This T cell receptor beta chain appears in the sequencing data of a study of blood T cells in healthy people across ages. Broader study findings: Fewer expanded clones and more diversity marked long-lived versus aged donors. CMV status of donors was not determined, possibly confounding expanded clonotype changes.

Of note for this clonotype: The antigen is not known.

CDR1 MNHNY and CDR2 SVGAGI come from the germline V gene (reference sequence). This CDR3 has 17 amino acids. The ends lost 6 bases at V and 4 bases at J; junction bases unmatched: 14. For the second PCR, which ran for roughly 6 to 12 cycles, a sample-barcoded 5' primer and a J-beta primer mix were used. Each cDNA molecule was tagged by a template-switch adaptor with 12 random nucleotides. TCRdb fed the 5' RACE reads into MiXCR, producing one record per CDR3 protein. Of 1.5 million to 2 million distinct CDR3 sequences in the sample, roughly 50% are singletons; the top ten hold around 2.1%. Total RNA was isolated from each sample in quantities of at least 6 micrograms.

The chain uses TRBV6-6 and TRBJ2-3; 9 bases are shared with TRBD1. The receptor comes from a woman between 40 and 50 years old in good health. The sequenced material came from blood. The CDR3, as DNA: TGTGCCAGCAGCCGAACGGGGACAGGGCCGGTTGCAGATACGCAGTATTTT. This sequence encodes CASSRTGTGPVADTQYF.